The entry below gives a single T cell receptor beta chain sequence along with its context. The treatment was: randomized to nivolumab then ipilimumab (arm A) or the reverse (arm B). TCRdb keeps only in-frame clones here, not all; method: immunoSEQ multiplex PCR. In the table there are approximately 5,000 clones, about 80% of which are singletons. This entry is derived from a study of sequential checkpoint blockade in melanoma. Trimming at V came to 0 bases and at J to 4 bases, leaving 6 bases not matched to a gene. Germline CDR1 reads SGDLS; CDR2 reads YYNGEE. This CDR3 comprises 15 residues. The source is a human donor with melanoma. The V call is TRBV9, the J call TRBJ1-1, with 7 bases fitting TRBD1. The specimen comprised CD8+ T cells sorted from blood (inferred from file names), sampled from a patient given nivolumab and ipilimumab in sequence. CDR3 DNA: TGTGCCAGCAGCGTAGAGGGCAGGGGGTTCACTGAAGCTTTCTTT. Protein product: CASSVEGRGFTEAFF. Variable domain in full (rest from reference TRBV9 and TRBJ1-1): DSGVTQTPKHLITATGQRVTLRCSPRSGDLSVYWYQQSLDQGLQFLIQYYNGEERAKGNILERFSAQQFPDLHSELNLSSLELGDSALYFCASSVEGRGFTEAFFGQGTRLTVV.